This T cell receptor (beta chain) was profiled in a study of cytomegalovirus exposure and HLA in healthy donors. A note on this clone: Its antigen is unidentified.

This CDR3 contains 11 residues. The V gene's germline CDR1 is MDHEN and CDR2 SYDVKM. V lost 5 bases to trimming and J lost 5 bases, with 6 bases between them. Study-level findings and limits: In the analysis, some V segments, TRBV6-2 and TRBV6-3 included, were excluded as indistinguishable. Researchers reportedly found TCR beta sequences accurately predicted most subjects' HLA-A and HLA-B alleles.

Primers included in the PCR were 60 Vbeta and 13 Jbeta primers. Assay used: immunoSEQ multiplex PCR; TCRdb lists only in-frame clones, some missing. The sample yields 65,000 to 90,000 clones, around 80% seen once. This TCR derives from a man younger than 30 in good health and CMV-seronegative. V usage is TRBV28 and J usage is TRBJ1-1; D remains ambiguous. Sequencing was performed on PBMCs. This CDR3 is CASSPLTEAFF. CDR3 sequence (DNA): TGTGCCAGCAGTCCCCTGACTGAAGCTTTCTTT.